Sequencing of this T cell receptor (beta chain) was carried out in a study of CD8 T cells in Susac syndrome. An amount of RNA that ranged from roughly 0.5 to 1 ug was reverse transcribed with random hexamers. Amplification of TCR beta CDR3 by immunoSEQ multiplex PCR spanned 54 Vbeta and 13 Jbeta. TCRdb re-analysed the immunoSEQ multiplex PCR reads in MiXCR, keeping a single row per CDR3 protein. The sample lists about 73,000 distinct CDR3 sequences; about 95% were seen once. CDR3 length: 15 amino acids. Germline V lookup: CDR1 SGHRS, CDR2 YFSETQ. The V gene lost 2 bases and the J gene lost 0 bases, with 6 bases spanning the gap. Relapsing-remitting disease, either stable or active, was present in the multiple sclerosis controls, who were treatment-naive patients.

The clonotype comes from a human donor with multiple sclerosis. Sequencing used CD8+ T cells from PBMCs. The J gene is TRBJ2-6, the V gene TRBV5-1; D gene ambiguous. CDR3 in amino acids: CASSFRSSGANVLTF. Here the CDR3 DNA reads TGCGCCAGCAGCTTCCGAAGCTCTGGGGCCAACGTCCTGACTTTC.